This T cell receptor (beta chain) was sequenced in a study of regulatory T cells in long-lasting Graves disease. About the research overall: Graves' patients, diagnosed recently, had received antithyroid drugs under 3 months.

A word on this clonotype: What it binds is unknown.

The TCR beta library used iRepertoire HTBI primers with Arm-PCR amplification of CDR3. TCRdb reprocessed the multiplex PCR reads via MiXCR and lists one record per CDR3 protein. The sample records about 240,000 distinct CDR3 sequences, roughly 21% being singletons. Notes on the study in general: TCR diversity was lower in persistent than newly diagnosed Graves' disease. TRBV28, TRBJ1-2 and TRBJ2-5 were segments that persistent disease favored. Study was limited to peripheral blood, excluding thyroid tissue.

Germline V lookup: CDR1 LNHDA, CDR2 SQIVND (reference sequence). The length of the CDR3 is 13 residues. The V and J ends lost 6 bases and 2 bases respectively, with 9 bases between them. Time point defined: newly diagnosed GD, antithyroid drugs for less than 3 months. Extracted RNA from PBMCs served as the source of the TCR library. The receptor comes from a female donor with Graves disease. The V call is TRBV19, the J call TRBJ2-3; D tentatively reads TRBD1 or TRBD2 (5 bases each). The source was peripheral blood mononuclear cells (PBMCs), collected at new diagnosis, from a patient treated with antithyroid drugs. This CDR3 reads CASRPGTTDTQYF. The CDR3 bases are TGTGCCAGTAGGCCTGGGACCACAGATACGCAGTATTTT.